This T cell receptor beta chain was recorded in a study of CD8+ T cells in alopecia areata. Sequencing used cDNA as its template, made by extracting RNA and reverse transcribing it. Data came from immunoSEQ multiplex PCR; TCRdb stores just in-frame clones and leaves some out. This table has roughly 30,000 clones, more than 55% appearing once. The CDR3 has 17 amino acids. V gave up 1 base and J gave up 0 bases, with 16 bases separating them. Germline V gene data show CDR1 as MGHRA and CDR2 as YSYEKL. The chain is built from TRBV4-1 and TRBJ2-7, with D possibly matching TRBD1 (6 bases). The source is a human donor with alopecia areata. Sequencing was performed on NKG2D-high CD8+ T cells sorted from blood. CDR3 in amino acids: CASSQGRSGAVSYEQYF. The CDR3 coding sequence is TGCGCCAGCAGCCAAGGTCGCTCAGGGGCGGTCTCCTACGAGCAGTACTTC.